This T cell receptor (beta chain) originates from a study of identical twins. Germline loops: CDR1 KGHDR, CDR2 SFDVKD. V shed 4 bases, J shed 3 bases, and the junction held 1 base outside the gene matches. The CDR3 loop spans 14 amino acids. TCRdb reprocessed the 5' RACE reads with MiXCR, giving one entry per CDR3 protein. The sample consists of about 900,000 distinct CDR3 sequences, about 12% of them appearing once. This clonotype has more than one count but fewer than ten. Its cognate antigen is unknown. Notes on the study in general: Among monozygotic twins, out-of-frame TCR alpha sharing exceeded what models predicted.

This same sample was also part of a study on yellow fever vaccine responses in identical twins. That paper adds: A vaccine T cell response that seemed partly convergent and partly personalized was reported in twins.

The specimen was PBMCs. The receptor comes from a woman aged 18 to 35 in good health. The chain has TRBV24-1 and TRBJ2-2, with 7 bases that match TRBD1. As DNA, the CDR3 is TGTGCCACCAGTGAACAGGGGTACACCGGGGAGCTGTTTTTT. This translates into CATSEQGYTGELFF.